This T cell receptor beta chain originates from a study of OX40 agonist ivuxolimab in advanced cancers. Germline V lookup: CDR1 SEHNR, CDR2 FQNEAQ (reference sequence). Trimming left V 3 bases short and J 5 bases short, with 14 bases between. The CDR3 length is 14 residues. TCRdb's copy holds only in-frame clones and misses some; the assay was immunoSEQ multiplex PCR. The table has 95,000 to 150,000 clones, approximately 90% seen once. Sequencing used CD4+ or CD8+ T cells sorted from blood, obtained in a trial of the OX40 agonist ivuxolimab. This TCR came from an adult with an advanced solid tumor such as melanoma, head and neck, liver or kidney cancer. V usage is TRBV7-9 and J usage is TRBJ2-7, with D tentatively TRBD1 (5 bases). For the CDR3, the DNA is TGTGCCAGCAGCTTTATGGCAGGGCGCGACGAGCAGTACTTC. This sequence encodes CASSFMAGRDEQYF.